This TCR beta chain was sequenced for a study of T cell responses to AZD1222 COVID-19 vaccine. Turning to the study itself: Second-dose timings of about 4 or about 12 weeks were pooled.

Study results and limitations: Only a handful of AZD1222 recipients tested seropositive at baseline. Spike-specific TCR breadth and depth rose after two AZD1222 doses. Among the donors, most were white British and more were female, and clonal diversity was possibly underestimated.

Produced via immunoSEQ multiplex PCR; TCRdb's table is partial and in-frame only. Of about 160,000 clones listed, more than 85% were seen once; the top ten hold approximately 4%. Of note for this clone: Its antigen remains unknown.

This CDR3 spans 15 amino acids. From germline, CDR1 is MDHEN and CDR2 SYDVKM. Trimming removed 3 bases from V and 3 bases from J, with 12 bases in between. The sample here was peripheral blood, taken on day 0 of AZD1222 vaccination. The rearrangement joins TRBV28 to TRBJ1-5; D perhaps matches TRBD1 (5 bases). This TCR was sampled from an adult in good health. The CDR3 loop reads CASSLGRTPNQPQHF. DNA of the CDR3: TGTGCCAGCAGTTTGGGCCGGACACCCAATCAGCCCCAGCATTTT.